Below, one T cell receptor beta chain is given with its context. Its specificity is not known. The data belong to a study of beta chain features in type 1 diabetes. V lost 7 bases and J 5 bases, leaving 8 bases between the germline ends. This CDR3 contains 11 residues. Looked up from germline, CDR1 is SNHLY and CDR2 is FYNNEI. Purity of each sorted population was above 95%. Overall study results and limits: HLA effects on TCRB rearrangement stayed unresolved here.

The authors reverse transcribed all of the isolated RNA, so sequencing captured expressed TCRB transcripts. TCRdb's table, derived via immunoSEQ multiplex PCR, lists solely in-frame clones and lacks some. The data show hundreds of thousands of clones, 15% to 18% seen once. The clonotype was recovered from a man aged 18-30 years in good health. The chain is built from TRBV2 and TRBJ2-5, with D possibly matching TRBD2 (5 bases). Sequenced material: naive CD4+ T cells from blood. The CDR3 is CASTEEETQYF. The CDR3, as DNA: TGTGCCAGCACGGAGGAGGAGACCCAGTACTTC. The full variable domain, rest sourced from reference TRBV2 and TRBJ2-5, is EPEVTQTPSHQVTQMGQEVILRCVPISNHLYFYWYRQILGQKVEFLVSFYNNEISEKSEIFDDQFSVERPDGSNFTLKIRSTKLEDSAMYFCASTEEETQYFGPGTRLLVL.